Each of the 19 T cell receptor beta chains below was sequenced from the same sample in a study of blood T cell repertoires in COVID-19. The assay was immunoSEQ multiplex PCR, and TCRdb's table has in-frame clones only and misses some. This table has 60,000 to 65,000 clones, around 90% appearing once. Sequencing input: peripheral blood. These receptors all come from a human donor with active COVID-19. The donor label of this sample is uncertain.

The rearrangement links TRBV2 to TRBJ2-5; 7 nucleotides align to TRBD2. V shed 4 bases and J 4 bases; nucleotides not matched to a gene: 0. This CDR3 contains 12 residues. Germline V gene lookup returns CDR1 SNHLY and CDR2 FYNNEI. This chain's CDR3 is CASSGGGETQYF. CDR3 DNA: TGTGCCAGCAGTGGGGGGGGAGAGACCCAGTACTTC.

The rearrangement uses TRBV7-2 and TRBJ1-4, with no clear D. Germline CDR1 is SGHTA and CDR2 is FQGNSA. CDR3 length equals 13 residues. V lost 1 base to trimming and J lost 8 bases, with 8 bases between them. The CDR3 DNA sequence: TGTGCCAGCAGCTTAGGAGCAATAGAAAAACTGTTTTTT. Translating gives CASSLGAIEKLFF.

The chain is built from TRBV27 and TRBJ2-7; weak D call: TRBD1 (6 bases). Trimming cost V 4 bases and J 5 bases, with 18 bases left between them. The CDR3 consists of 15 residues. Germline CDR1 and CDR2: MNHEY and SMNVEV (reference sequence). The CDR3 sequence is CASSYGYSTGNEQYF. DNA for the CDR3: TGTGCCAGCAGTTACGGCTATTCTACAGGGAACGAGCAGTACTTC.

This clone came up a few times. J is TRBJ1-1 and V is TRBV18; tentative D call: TRBD1 (6 bases). The CDR3 consists of 14 residues. The germline gives CDR1 KGHSH, CDR2 LQKENI. Trimming took 0 bases from V and 7 from J, leaving 12 bases between them. Here the CDR3 reads CASSPPNRDGEAFF. CDR3 nucleotide sequence: TGTGCCAGCTCACCACCCAACAGGGATGGTGAAGCTTTCTTT.

This rearrangement joins TRBV7-9 to TRBJ2-2, with 8 positions matching TRBD1. The V gene end was trimmed by 7 bases and the J gene end by 6 bases; junction bases not matched to a gene: 7. Germline assignment: CDR1 SEHNR and CDR2 FQNEAQ (reference sequence). The CDR3 spans 14 residues. In nucleotides, the CDR3 is TGTGCCAGCATTGCCCTGGACAGGGCCGGGGAGCTGTTTTTT. This codes for CASIALDRAGELFF.

This clone came up once. This chain links TRBV21-1 with TRBJ2-5; the table's D call, TRBD2, was not checked against the DNA. TRBV21-1 is noted as a pseudogene. This CDR3 spans 19 amino acids. The CDR3 region is CASSKAYWVSSGVQETQYF. The CDR3 DNA sequence: TGTGCCAGCAGCAAAGCCTACTGGGTCTCTAGCGGGGTCCAAGAGACCCAGTACTTC.

This sequence joins TRBV19 and TRBJ1-5; 8 bases are shared with TRBD1. The germline V gene has CDR1 LNHDA and CDR2 SQIVND (reference sequence). CDR3 length: 15 residues. The J segment lost 0 bases and the V segment lost 6 bases, leaving 4 bases of the junction unmatched. The CDR3 sequence is CASRMDRASNQPQHF. CDR3 sequence (DNA): TGTGCCAGTAGGATGGACAGGGCTAGCAATCAGCCCCAGCATTTT.

The CDR3, as DNA: TGTGCCAGCAGTCGCTCCCGGGACAGGGGAAGAAGGCACAACGAAAAACTGTTTTTT. This sequence encodes CASSRSRDRGRRHNEKLFF. The chain combines TRBV28 with TRBJ1-4, with 10 bases lining up with TRBD1. V lost 5 bases and J lost 8; bases outside the gene matches: 20. CDR1 and CDR2 from the germline V gene are MDHEN and SYDVKM. The CDR3 has 19 amino acids.

This clone was seen repeatedly, ten times or more. The J gene is TRBJ2-3, the V gene TRBV27; perhaps TRBD2 as D (6 bases). V lost 4 bases to trimming and J lost 5 bases, with 13 bases between them. The germline V gene has CDR1 MNHEY and CDR2 SMNVEV (reference sequence). This CDR3 is built from 14 residues. The CDR3 sequence: CASSSRDWQDTQYF. The CDR3 DNA follows: TGTGCCAGCAGTTCCCGGGACTGGCAAGATACGCAGTATTTT.

This clone was observed once. This chain connects TRBV4-2 to TRBJ2-5; TRBD1 might be the D (5 bases). V gave up 0 bases and J gave up 5 bases, with 13 bases separating them. The germline V gene encodes CDR1 LGHNA and CDR2 YNFKEQ. The CDR3 has 15 amino acids. The CDR3 DNA follows: TGTGCCAGCAGCCAAGACCTGGGGCCTCCTGAGACCCAGTACTTC. As protein: CASSQDLGPPETQYF.

This sequence joins TRBV27 and TRBJ1-1; 7 bases are a match to TRBD1. The germline gives CDR1 MNHEY, CDR2 SMNVEV (reference sequence). The CDR3 has 14 amino acids. The junction had 2 bases not matched to a gene; V was cut back by 2 bases and J by 2 bases. The CDR3 region is CASSLGTVNTEAFF. In DNA, the CDR3 is TGTGCCAGCAGTTTAGGGACAGTTAACACTGAAGCTTTCTTT.

The genes are TRBV5-4 and TRBJ2-7, with a weak D call TRBD2 (5 bases). Germline-derived CDR1 and CDR2 are SGHNT and YYREEE (reference sequence). The V end was cut by 4 bases, the J end by 8 bases, with 13 bases between. This CDR3 region has 12 residues. The CDR3 sequence is CASSDPGGKQYF. The CDR3, as DNA: TGTGCCAGCAGCGACCCCGGAGGAAAGCAGTACTTC. The full variable domain, with the rest looked up from reference TRBV5-4 and TRBJ2-7, is ETGVTQSPTHLIKTRGQQVTLRCSSQSGHNTVSWYQQALGQGPQFIFQYYREEENGRGNFPPRFSGLQFPNYSSELNVNALELDDSALYLCASSDPGGKQYFGPGTRLTVT.

This chain links TRBV28 with TRBJ2-2, with D perhaps matching TRBD2 (7 bases). Trimming took 5 bases from V and 6 from J, leaving 13 bases between them. Germline V gene sequence: CDR1 MDHEN, CDR2 SYDVKM. CDR3 length: 14 residues. CDR3: CASSLGGRAGELFF. Written as DNA, the CDR3 is TGTGCCAGCAGTCTAGGGGGGAGGGCCGGGGAGCTGTTTTTT.

V is TRBV11-2 and J is TRBJ2-1; 10 nucleotides agree with TRBD1. This CDR3 comprises 18 residues. Unmatched junction bases numbered 19, after V lost 7 bases and J lost 7 bases. Germline lookup yields CDR1 SGHAT and CDR2 FQNNGV. In DNA form, the CDR3 reads TGTGCCAGCACCGATAGACAGGGGGCGAGTGTTGAGGTGAATGAGCAGTTCTTC. It specifies CASTDRQGASVEVNEQFF.

A single count supports this clone. The chain couples TRBV4-3 to TRBJ2-2; 12 bases fit TRBD2. The ends lost 4 bases at V and 5 bases at J; junction bases unmatched: 2. The CDR3 covers 15 residues. Per the germline V gene, CDR1 is LGHNA and CDR2 is YSLEER. The CDR3 DNA sequence: TGCGCCAGCAGCCCCGGGACTAGCGGGACCGGGGAGCTGTTTTTT. Encoded protein: CASSPGTSGTGELFF.

V and J are TRBV7-3 and TRBJ2-1, with 11 bases matching TRBD2. The CDR3 runs to 18 residues. Unmatched junction bases numbered 8, after V lost 3 bases and J lost 1 base. Germline V lookup: CDR1 SGHTA, CDR2 FQGTGA. The DNA of the CDR3 is TGTGCCAGCAGCTTGACTAAGACTAGCGGGGTATCCTACAATGAGCAGTTCTTC. Protein product: CASSLTKTSGVSYNEQFF.

This clone was detected only once. This chain uses TRBV3-1 (or the pseudogene TRBV3-2) with TRBJ2-4, with 8 positions matching TRBD1. This CDR3 region has 15 residues. V lost 4 bases, J lost 4 bases, and 6 bases stayed unmatched. Germline-derived CDR1 and CDR2 are LGHDT and YNNKEL (reference sequence). The CDR3 nucleotides are TGTGCCAGCAGCCTCTATACAGGGGGGAAAAACATTCAGTACTTC. Amino acids: CASSLYTGGKNIQYF.

The rearrangement links TRBV5-1 to TRBJ1-1, with D unclear. CDR1 SGHRS and CDR2 YFSETQ come from the germline V gene. Trimming took 0 bases from V and 3 from J, leaving 12 bases between them. The CDR3 loop spans 15 amino acids. The CDR3, as DNA: TGCGCCAGCAGCTTGGATCGCTCCAGGTACACTGAAGCTTTCTTT. This codes for CASSLDRSRYTEAFF.

The chain is built from TRBV7-2 and TRBJ2-3; D ambiguous. This CDR3 is 15 amino acids long. Germline values: CDR1 SGHTA, CDR2 FQGNSA. V lost 1 base, J lost 3 bases, and 11 bases lay in between. The CDR3 spells CASSLVAVRTDTQYF. Written as DNA, the CDR3 is TGTGCCAGCAGCTTAGTAGCAGTAAGAACAGATACGCAGTATTTT.